The 16 T cell receptor beta chains given below trace back to one sample, sequenced in a study of blood T cell repertoires in COVID-19. Method: immunoSEQ multiplex PCR; TCRdb's copy keeps in-frame clones and lacks some. The table lists some 190,000 clones, around 85% of them singletons. What was sequenced was PBMCs or T cells enriched from blood (not recorded which). All receptors come from a woman younger than 45 who had recovered from COVID-19.

V usage is TRBV14 and J usage is TRBJ2-1; 12 nucleotides match TRBD2. Trimming removed 3 bases from V and 5 bases from J; junction bases left unmatched: 29. CDR3 length: 24 amino acids. Germline CDR1 and CDR2: SGHDN and FVKESK. CDR3 in DNA: TGTGCCAGCAGCCACAAGAGTCGGCTTTGGGACCTAGCGGGAGGGCGGCGGGTCCACAATGAGCAGTTCTTC. Translating it yields CASSHKSRLWDLAGGRRVHNEQFF.

This clone was found a few times. The rearrangement links TRBV6-5 to TRBJ1-1, with 10 bases identical to TRBD1. In germline, CDR1 is MNHEY, CDR2 SVGAGI. The CDR3 consists of 14 residues. The junction had 3 bases not matched to a gene; V was cut back by 7 bases and J by 1 base. The CDR3 nucleotides read TGTGCCAGCAAGAGGACAGGGGGGAACACTGAAGCTTTCTTT. The encoded protein is CASKRTGGNTEAFF.

CDR3 DNA: TGTGCCAGCTCAGCAGCAGGGGGCCCCTCATCCTACGAGCAGTACGTC. The encoded protein is CASSAAGGPSSYEQYV. The rearrangement joins TRBV18 to TRBJ2-7, with 8 bases that match TRBD1. The trim removed 5 bases at V and 1 base at J, leaving 10 bases unmatched. Germline V gives CDR1 KGHSH, CDR2 LQKENI. CDR3 length: 16 residues.

The chain employs TRBV2 and TRBJ1-1; D is unclear. The CDR3 runs to 14 residues. Germline CDR1 is SNHLY and CDR2 is FYNNEI. The ends were cut back, 3 bases at V and 8 bases at J, with 16 bases in the middle. The CDR3: CASSEEANTMEAFF. The CDR3, as DNA: TGTGCCAGCAGTGAGGAGGCCAATACTATGGAAGCTTTCTTT.

The genes are TRBV7-2 and TRBJ1-1; 7 nucleotides align to TRBD1. Germline CDR1 is SGHTA and CDR2 is FQGNSA. V lost 2 bases and J lost 0; bases outside the gene matches: 6. The CDR3 covers 16 residues. CDR3 in amino acids: CASSLMSGQLNTEAFF. CDR3 sequence (DNA): TGTGCCAGCAGCTTAATGTCGGGACAGTTGAACACTGAAGCTTTCTTT.

This chain connects TRBV19 to TRBJ1-5; 8 positions match TRBD1. J lost 9 bases, V lost 1 base, and 5 bases had no gene match. Looked up from germline, CDR1 is LNHDA and CDR2 is SQIVND (reference sequence). The CDR3 extends over 14 amino acids. The CDR3 DNA follows: TGTGCCAGTAGTATAGGACAGGGGTCAAGGCCCCAGCATTTT. Protein: CASSIGQGSRPQHF.

The chain employs TRBV5-1 and TRBJ2-1; tentative D call: TRBD1 (5 bases). Between the trimmed V and J ends, which lost 0 bases and 7 bases, there was a span of 11 bases. The CDR3 is 14 amino acids. Germline assignment: CDR1 SGHRS and CDR2 YFSETQ. The CDR3 reads CASSLEGSLNEQFF. In DNA form, the CDR3 reads TGCGCCAGCAGCTTGGAGGGGTCACTGAATGAGCAGTTCTTC.

This clone has a single count. The chain carries TRBV25-1 and TRBJ2-7, with a weak D call TRBD1 (7 bases). Per the germline V gene, CDR1 is MGHDK and CDR2 is SYGVNS. The CDR3 extends over 16 amino acids. The V and J ends lost 3 bases and 3 bases respectively, with 18 bases between them. CDR3 coding DNA: TGTGCCAGCAGTGAGACAGGAGGGGGCCCCAGCTACGAGCAGTACTTC. Translating gives CASSETGGGPSYEQYF.

The rearrangement uses TRBV6-5 and TRBJ1-5; 8 positions match TRBD1. This CDR3 is built from 16 residues. J was trimmed by 2 bases and V by 4 bases; bases with no gene match: 7. CDR1 is MNHEY and CDR2 is SVGAGI in the germline V gene. The CDR3 nucleotides are TGTGCCAGCAGTTCACAGACAGGGGACGGCAATCAGCCCCAGCATTTT. Residues: CASSSQTGDGNQPQHF.

This clone has at least ten counts. The rearrangement uses TRBV2 and TRBJ2-7, with TRBD2 as a possible D gene (6 bases). The CDR3 length is 13 residues. The germline V gene has CDR1 SNHLY and CDR2 FYNNEI. Trimming took off 8 bases at V and 1 base at J, with 12 bases between the two ends. DNA for the CDR3: TGTGCCAGCGAGGGCGGGGTTTCCTACGAGCAGTACTTC. Translating it yields CASEGGVSYEQYF.

The sample holds one count of this clone. The V and J genes are TRBV27 and TRBJ2-2; 7 bases fit TRBD2. In germline, CDR1 is MNHEY, CDR2 SMNVEV (reference sequence). The CDR3 length is 16 residues. Trimming at V came to 5 bases and at J to 6 bases, leaving 12 bases not matched to a gene. The chain's CDR3 is CASSQDLLGGSGELFF. In DNA, the CDR3 is TGTGCCAGCAGTCAGGACCTACTCGGGGGGTCCGGGGAGCTGTTTTTT.

The V and J genes are TRBV9 and TRBJ2-1; D perhaps matches TRBD2 (6 bases). Germline V CDR1 and CDR2: SGDLS, YYNGEE. Between the trimmed V and J ends, which lost 4 bases and 5 bases, there was a span of 13 bases. There are 14 residues in the CDR3. The CDR3 loop is CASSIWEEHNEQFF. The CDR3 coding sequence is TGTGCCAGCAGCATCTGGGAGGAACACAATGAGCAGTTCTTC.

The chain links TRBV9 to TRBJ2-3; D is possibly TRBD1 (5 bases). Germline loops: CDR1 SGDLS, CDR2 YYNGEE. Trimming pared 0 bases from V and 1 base from J, leaving 15 bases between. The CDR3 is made up of 17 amino acids. The CDR3 is CASSVGGGAHRTDTQYF. CDR3 nucleotide sequence: TGTGCCAGCAGCGTAGGGGGTGGGGCACACCGCACAGATACGCAGTATTTT. Full variable domain (outside the CDR3, taken from reference TRBV9 and TRBJ2-3): DSGVTQTPKHLITATGQRVTLRCSPRSGDLSVYWYQQSLDQGLQFLIQYYNGEERAKGNILERFSAQQFPDLHSELNLSSLELGDSALYFCASSVGGGAHRTDTQYFGPGTRLTVL.

This clone was counted once. CDR3 nucleotide sequence: TGTGCCAGCAGTGCCACGGGACTAGCAAAAATTCGGGGTGAGCAGTTCTTC. It yields the protein CASSATGLAKIRGEQFF. The chain carries TRBV25-1 and TRBJ2-1; 9 bases agree with TRBD2. This CDR3 region has 17 residues. Looked up from germline, CDR1 is MGHDK and CDR2 is SYGVNS. V shed 4 bases and J 9 bases; nucleotides not matched to a gene: 16.

This clone was counted a single time. The CDR3 loop is CASSFPLTSGVEQFF. CDR3 DNA sequence: TGCGCCAGCAGCTTCCCGTTAACTAGCGGGGTGGAGCAGTTCTTC. The chain carries TRBV5-1 and TRBJ2-1, with TRBD2 matching over 10 bases. Losses at the gene ends were 2 bases for V and 10 bases for J; bases not matched to a gene: 9. CDR1 and CDR2 from the germline V gene are SGHRS and YFSETQ. The length of the CDR3 is 15 residues.

This CDR3 reads CSARAGGFYGYTF. The CDR3 DNA sequence: TGCAGCGCCCGTGCAGGGGGATTCTATGGCTACACCTTC. The genes are TRBV29-1 and TRBJ1-2; 7 nucleotides agree with TRBD1. The length of the CDR3 is 13 residues. The germline gives CDR1 SQVTM, CDR2 ANQGSEA. The V gene end was trimmed by 7 bases and the J gene end by 4 bases; junction bases not matched to a gene: 9. Full variable domain (rest looked up from reference TRBV29-1 and TRBJ1-2): SAVISQKPSRDICQRGTSLTIQCQVDSQVTMMFWYRQQPGQSLTLIATANQGSEATYESGFVIDKFPISRPNLTFSTLTVSNMSPEDSSIYLCSARAGGFYGYTFGSGTRLTVV.